The 9 T cell receptor beta chains presented below share a single source sample, sequenced in a study of blood T cells in healthy people across ages. The second PCR ran 7 to 11 cycles with a sample-barcoded 5' primer and J-beta primers. One entry per CDR3 protein, called by TCRdb with MiXCR from the 5' RACE reads. The repertoire includes some 900,000 distinct CDR3 sequences, 45% to 50% of them detected once, and roughly an eighth sits in the top ten. Sequencing input: blood. Receptors originate from a man younger than 45 in good health.

The V and J genes are TRBV2 and TRBJ2-7, with D uncertain. Germline-derived CDR1 and CDR2 are SNHLY and FYNNEI. The ends were cut back, 0 bases at V and 3 bases at J, with 6 bases in the middle. CDR3 length: 13 residues. The CDR3 reads CASSEAGLYEQYF. As DNA, the CDR3 is TGTGCCAGCAGTGAAGCGGGTCTCTACGAGCAGTACTTC.

This clonotype has ten or more counts. The J gene is TRBJ2-6, the V gene TRBV4-3, with a tentative D call TRBD1 (5 bases). The CDR3 is made up of 17 amino acids. V was pared by 1 base and J by 0 bases, with 10 bases between. Germline V gene sequence: CDR1 LGHNA, CDR2 YSLEER. CDR3 coding DNA: TGCGCCAGCAGCCAAGGACAGAGACACTCTGGGGCCAACGTCCTGACTTTC. Protein: CASSQGQRHSGANVLTF.

This clonotype has only a few counts. The chain links TRBV7-8 to TRBJ2-7; the D call may be TRBD1 or TRBD2 (5 bases each). V was cut by 0 bases and J by 0 bases, with 12 bases left in between. Germline lookup yields CDR1 SGHVS and CDR2 FQNEAQ. The CDR3 totals 16 residues. This chain's CDR3 is CASSLAGDGASYEQYF. The CDR3 DNA reads as TGTGCCAGCAGCTTAGCCGGCGACGGGGCCTCCTACGAGCAGTACTTC. Using reference TRBV7-8 and TRBJ2-7 for the parts outside the CDR3, the full variable domain is GAGVSQSPRYKVAKRGQDVALRCDPISGHVSLFWYQQALGQGPEFLTYFQNEAQLDKSGLPSDRFFAERPEGSVSTLKIQRTQQEDSAVYLCASSLAGDGASYEQYFGPGTRLTVT.

The chain has TRBV4-1 and TRBJ2-4, with TRBD1 matching 8 bases. TRBJ2-5 explains the end of the DNA better; the J call may be wrong. This CDR3 is built from 15 residues. Germline CDR1 and CDR2: MGHRA and YSYEKL. CDR3: CASSQEDRVIETQYF. CDR3 sequence (DNA): TGCGCCAGCAGCCAAGAGGACAGGGTCATAGAGACCCAGTACTTC.

This clonotype has just a few counts. V gene TRBV29-1 combines with J gene TRBJ1-1, with D possibly TRBD1 on 5 matching bases. This CDR3 comprises 13 residues. The germline V gene has CDR1 SQVTM and CDR2 ANQGSEA. Between the trimmed V and J ends, which lost 7 bases and 6 bases, there was a span of 18 bases. The CDR3 here is CSGEGWLAPEAFF. CDR3 sequence (DNA): TGCAGCGGTGAGGGGTGGTTAGCCCCTGAAGCTTTCTTT.

This clonotype was found a few times. The chain combines TRBV7-3 with TRBJ1-1, with TRBD1 matching 9 bases. Germline values: CDR1 SGHTA, CDR2 FQGTGA. V dropped 4 bases and J dropped 4; count of bases not matched to a gene: 4. This CDR3 has 14 amino acids. For the CDR3, the DNA is TGTGCCAGCAGCTCAGGACAGGGGACCACTGAAGCTTTCTTT. Protein sequence: CASSSGQGTTEAFF. Full variable domain (outside the CDR3, taken from reference TRBV7-3 and TRBJ1-1): GAGVSQTPSNKVTEKGKYVELRCDPISGHTALYWYRQSLGQGPEFLIYFQGTGAADDSGLPNDRFFAVRPEGSVSTLKIQRTERGDSAVYLCASSSGQGTTEAFFGQGTRLTVV.

This clonotype has at least ten counts. The chain uses TRBV12-3 or TRBV12-4 and TRBJ2-3; a possible D gene is TRBD1 (5 bases). The CDR3 covers 16 residues. Trimming stripped 7 bases from V and 0 bases from J, with 17 bases between. CDR3 bases: TGTGCCAGCAACCCTGGAAGGGGAACTAGCACAGATACGCAGTATTTT. It translates to CASNPGRGTSTDTQYF.

The CDR3 bases are TGTGCCAGCAGTGAGGGACATTCGATCAATCAGCCCCAGCATTTT. This codes for CASSEGHSINQPQHF. The gene calls are TRBV25-1 and TRBJ1-5, with D perhaps TRBD1 (6 bases). V was trimmed by 3 bases and J by 3 bases, leaving 12 bases between them. The germline V gene encodes CDR1 MGHDK and CDR2 SYGVNS. This CDR3 has 15 residues.

This chain connects TRBV14 to TRBJ2-7; 8 bases are a match to TRBD1. The ends lost 4 bases at V and 3 bases at J; junction bases unmatched: 5. The CDR3 is 14 residues long. Germline loops: CDR1 SGHDN, CDR2 FVKESK. This CDR3 reads CASSPYGTGYEQYF. CDR3 sequence (DNA): TGTGCCAGCAGCCCATACGGGACAGGCTACGAGCAGTACTTC.